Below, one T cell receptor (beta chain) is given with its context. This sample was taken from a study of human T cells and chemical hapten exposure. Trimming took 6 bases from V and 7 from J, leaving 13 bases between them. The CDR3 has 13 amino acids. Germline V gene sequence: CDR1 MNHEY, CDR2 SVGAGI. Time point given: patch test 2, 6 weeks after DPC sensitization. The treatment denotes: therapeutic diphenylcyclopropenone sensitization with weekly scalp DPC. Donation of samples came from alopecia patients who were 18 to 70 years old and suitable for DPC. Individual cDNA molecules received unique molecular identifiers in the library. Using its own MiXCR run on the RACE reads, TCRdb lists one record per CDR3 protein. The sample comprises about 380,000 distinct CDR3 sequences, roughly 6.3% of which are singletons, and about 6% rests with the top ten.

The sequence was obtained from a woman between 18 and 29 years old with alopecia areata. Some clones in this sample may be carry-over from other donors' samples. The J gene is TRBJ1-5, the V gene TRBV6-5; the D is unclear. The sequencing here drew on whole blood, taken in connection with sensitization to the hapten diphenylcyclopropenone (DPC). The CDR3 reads CASSRRFEQPQHF. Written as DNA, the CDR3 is TGTGCCAGCAGCCGCCGATTCGAACAGCCCCAGCATTTT.